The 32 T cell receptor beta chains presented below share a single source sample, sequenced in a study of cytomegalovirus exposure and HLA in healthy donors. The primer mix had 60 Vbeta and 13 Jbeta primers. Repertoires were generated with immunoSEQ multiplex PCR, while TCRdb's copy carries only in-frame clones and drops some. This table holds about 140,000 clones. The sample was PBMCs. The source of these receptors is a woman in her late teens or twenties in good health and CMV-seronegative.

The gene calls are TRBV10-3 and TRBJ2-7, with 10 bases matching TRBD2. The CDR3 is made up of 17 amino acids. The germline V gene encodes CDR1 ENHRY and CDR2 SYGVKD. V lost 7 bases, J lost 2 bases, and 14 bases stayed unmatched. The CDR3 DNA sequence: TGTGCCATCAATTGGACTAGCGGCCCTACATCAACCTACGAGCAGTACGTC. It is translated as CAINWTSGPTSTYEQYV.

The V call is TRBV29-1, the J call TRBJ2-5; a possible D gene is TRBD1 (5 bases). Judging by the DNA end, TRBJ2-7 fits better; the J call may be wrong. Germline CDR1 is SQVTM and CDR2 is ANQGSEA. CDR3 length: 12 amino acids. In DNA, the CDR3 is TGCAGCGTTGAAGGCAGGGCGTACGAGCAGTACTTC. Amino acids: CSVEGRAYEQYF.

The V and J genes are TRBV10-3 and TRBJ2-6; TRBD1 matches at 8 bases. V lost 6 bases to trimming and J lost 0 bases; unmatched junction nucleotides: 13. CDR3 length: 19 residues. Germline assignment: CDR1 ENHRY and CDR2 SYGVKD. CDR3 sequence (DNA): TGTGCCATCAGCAAAACCGCACAGGGGGTTAGCTCTGGGGCCAACGTCCTGACTTTC. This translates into CAISKTAQGVSSGANVLTF.

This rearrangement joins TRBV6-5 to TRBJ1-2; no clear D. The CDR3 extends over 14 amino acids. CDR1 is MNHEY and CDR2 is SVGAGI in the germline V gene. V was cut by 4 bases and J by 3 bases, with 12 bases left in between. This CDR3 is CASSFRALDYGYTF. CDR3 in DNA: TGTGCCAGCAGTTTTCGAGCCCTCGACTATGGCTACACCTTC.

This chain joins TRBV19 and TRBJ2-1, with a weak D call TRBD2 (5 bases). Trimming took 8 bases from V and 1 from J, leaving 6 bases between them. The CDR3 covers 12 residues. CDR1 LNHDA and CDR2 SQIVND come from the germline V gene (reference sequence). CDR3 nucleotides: TGTGCCAGTGGGAGTTCCTACAATGAGCAGTTCTTC. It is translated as CASGSSYNEQFF.

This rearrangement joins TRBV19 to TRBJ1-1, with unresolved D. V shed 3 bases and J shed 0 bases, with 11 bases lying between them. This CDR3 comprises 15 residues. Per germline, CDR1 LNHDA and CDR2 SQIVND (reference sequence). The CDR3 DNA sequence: TGTGCCAGTAGTATCTTGGGCAGAATGAACACTGAAGCTTTCTTT. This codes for CASSILGRMNTEAFF.

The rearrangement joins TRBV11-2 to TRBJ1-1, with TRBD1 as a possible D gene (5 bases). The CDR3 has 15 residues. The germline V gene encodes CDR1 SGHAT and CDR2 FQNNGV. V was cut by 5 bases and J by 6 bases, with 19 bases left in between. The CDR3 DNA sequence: TGTGCCAGCAGCCTGACCGGGACTTACGGGGCTGAAGCTTTCTTT. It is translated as CASSLTGTYGAEAFF.

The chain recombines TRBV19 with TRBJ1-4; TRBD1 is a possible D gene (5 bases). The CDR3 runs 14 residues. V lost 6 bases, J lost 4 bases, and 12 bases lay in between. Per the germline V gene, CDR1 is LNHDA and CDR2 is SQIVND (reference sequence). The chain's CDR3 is CASRFQGLNEKLFF. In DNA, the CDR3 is TGTGCCAGTAGATTCCAGGGACTTAATGAAAAACTGTTTTTT. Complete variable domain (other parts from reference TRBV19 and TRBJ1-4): DGGITQSPKYLFRKEGQNVTLSCEQNLNHDAMYWYRQDPGQGLRLIYYSQIVNDFQKGDIAEGYSVSREKKESFPLTVTSAQKNPTAFYLCASRFQGLNEKLFFGSGTQLSVL.

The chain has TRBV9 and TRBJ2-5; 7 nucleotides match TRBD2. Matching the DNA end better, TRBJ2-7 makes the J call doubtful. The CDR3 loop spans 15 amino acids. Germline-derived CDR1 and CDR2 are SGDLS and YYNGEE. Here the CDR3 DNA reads TGTGCCAGCAGCGTCGGCGGGAGCGGTTCCCACGAGCAGTACTTC. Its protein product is CASSVGGSGSHEQYF.

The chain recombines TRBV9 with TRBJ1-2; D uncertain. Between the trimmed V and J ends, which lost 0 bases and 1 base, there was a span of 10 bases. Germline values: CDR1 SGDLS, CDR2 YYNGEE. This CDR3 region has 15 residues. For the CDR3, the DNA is TGTGCCAGCAGCGTAGGTGGCAGACTTAACTATGGCTACACCTTC. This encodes CASSVGGRLNYGYTF.

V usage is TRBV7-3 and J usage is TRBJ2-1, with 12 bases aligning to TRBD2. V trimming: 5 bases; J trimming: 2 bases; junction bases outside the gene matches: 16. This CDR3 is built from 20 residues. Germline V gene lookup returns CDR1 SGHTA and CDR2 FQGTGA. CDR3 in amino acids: CASSLRSALAGGFPYNEQFF. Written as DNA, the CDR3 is TGTGCCAGCAGCCTCCGCTCAGCCCTAGCGGGAGGGTTCCCCTACAATGAGCAGTTCTTC.

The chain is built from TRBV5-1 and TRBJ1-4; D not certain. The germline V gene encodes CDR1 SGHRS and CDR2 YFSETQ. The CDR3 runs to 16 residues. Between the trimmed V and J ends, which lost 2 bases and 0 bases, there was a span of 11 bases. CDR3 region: CASSFTGVATNEKLFF. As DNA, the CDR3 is TGCGCCAGCAGCTTCACGGGAGTTGCAACTAATGAAAAACTGTTTTTT.

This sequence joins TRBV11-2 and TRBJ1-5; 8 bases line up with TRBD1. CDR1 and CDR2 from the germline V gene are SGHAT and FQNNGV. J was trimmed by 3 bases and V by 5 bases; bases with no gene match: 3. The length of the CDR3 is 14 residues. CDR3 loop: CASSRDRYNQPQHF. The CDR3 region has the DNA TGTGCCAGCAGCCGGGACAGGTACAATCAGCCCCAGCATTTT. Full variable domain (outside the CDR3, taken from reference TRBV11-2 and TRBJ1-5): EAGVAQSPRYKIIEKRQSVAFWCNPISGHATLYWYQQILGQGPKLLIQFQNNGVVDDSQLPKDRFSAERLKGVDSTLKIQPAKLEDSAVYLCASSRDRYNQPQHFGDGTRLSIL.

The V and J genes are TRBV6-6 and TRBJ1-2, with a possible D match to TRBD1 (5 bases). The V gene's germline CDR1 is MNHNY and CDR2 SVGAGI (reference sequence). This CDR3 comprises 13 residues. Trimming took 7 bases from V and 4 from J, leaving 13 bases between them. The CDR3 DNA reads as TGTGCCAGCAAGCAGGGTAGTTTCTATGGCTACACCTTC. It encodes CASKQGSFYGYTF.

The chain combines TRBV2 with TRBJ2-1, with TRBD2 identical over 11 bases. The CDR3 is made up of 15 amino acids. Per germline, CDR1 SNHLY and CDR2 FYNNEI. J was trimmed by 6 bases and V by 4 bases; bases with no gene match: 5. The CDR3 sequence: CASSGMGLAVNEQFF. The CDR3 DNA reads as TGTGCCAGCAGTGGGATGGGACTAGCGGTCAATGAGCAGTTCTTC.

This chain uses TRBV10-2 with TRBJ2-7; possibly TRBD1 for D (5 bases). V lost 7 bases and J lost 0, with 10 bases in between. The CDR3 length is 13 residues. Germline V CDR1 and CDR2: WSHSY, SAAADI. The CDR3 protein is CASTPGPSYEQYV. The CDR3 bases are TGCGCCAGCACTCCAGGGCCCTCCTACGAGCAGTACGTC.

The CDR3 loop is CARSSGLGGSYEQYV. CDR3 DNA: TGTGCCAGAAGCTCAGGACTAGGGGGGTCCTACGAGCAGTACGTC. The V call is TRBV5-3, the J call TRBJ2-7; weak D call: TRBD2 (7 bases). TRBV5-3 counts as an open reading frame of uncertain function. The CDR3 length is 15 residues. V was pared by 3 bases and J by 1 base, with 14 bases between.

CDR3: CASTPSPNTGELFF. The CDR3 bases are TGTGCCAGCACCCCTAGCCCAAACACCGGGGAGCTGTTTTTT. V gene TRBV7-3 combines with J gene TRBJ2-2; TRBD2 might be the D (5 bases). CDR3 length: 14 amino acids. The germline gives CDR1 SGHTA, CDR2 FQGTGA. V lost 7 bases and J lost 2, with 11 bases in between.

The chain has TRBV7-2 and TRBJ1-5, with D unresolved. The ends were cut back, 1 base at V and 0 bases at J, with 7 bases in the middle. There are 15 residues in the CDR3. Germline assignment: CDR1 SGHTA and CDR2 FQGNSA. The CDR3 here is CASSLGPYSNQPQHF. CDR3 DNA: TGTGCCAGCAGCTTAGGGCCTTATAGCAATCAGCCCCAGCATTTT.

In DNA, the CDR3 is TGTGCCAGTACCCCGGTAGGGCAGGGAAGGGGGACTGAAGCTTTCTTT. Translated, it gives CASTPVGQGRGTEAFF. The chain recombines TRBV19 with TRBJ1-1, with a tentative D call TRBD1 (6 bases). Trimming removed 7 bases from V and 5 bases from J, with 23 bases in between. CDR1 is LNHDA, CDR2 SQIVND, per germline (reference sequence). The CDR3 runs to 16 residues.

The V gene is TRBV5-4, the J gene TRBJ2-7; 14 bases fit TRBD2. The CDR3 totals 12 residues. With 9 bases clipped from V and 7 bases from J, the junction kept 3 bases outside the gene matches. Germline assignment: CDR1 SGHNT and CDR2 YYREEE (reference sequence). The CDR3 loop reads CAMTSGRGEQYF. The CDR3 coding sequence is TGTGCCATGACTAGCGGGAGGGGTGAGCAGTACTTC.

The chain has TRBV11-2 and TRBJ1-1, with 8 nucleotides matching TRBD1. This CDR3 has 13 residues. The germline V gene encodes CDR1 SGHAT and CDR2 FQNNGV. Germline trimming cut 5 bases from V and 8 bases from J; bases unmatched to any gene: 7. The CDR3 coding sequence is TGTGCCAGCAGCCTTACGACAGGGGCGGAAGCTTTCTTT. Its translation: CASSLTTGAEAFF. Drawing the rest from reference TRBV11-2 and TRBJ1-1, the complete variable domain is EAGVAQSPRYKIIEKRQSVAFWCNPISGHATLYWYQQILGQGPKLLIQFQNNGVVDDSQLPKDRFSAERLKGVDSTLKIQPAKLEDSAVYLCASSLTTGAEAFFGQGTRLTVV.

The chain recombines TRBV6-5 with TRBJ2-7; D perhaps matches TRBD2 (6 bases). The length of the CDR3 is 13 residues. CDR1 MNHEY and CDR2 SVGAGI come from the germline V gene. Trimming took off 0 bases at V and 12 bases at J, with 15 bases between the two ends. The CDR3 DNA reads TGTGCCAGCAGTTACTCGATTGGCGGGATGTGGTACTTC. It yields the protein CASSYSIGGMWYF.

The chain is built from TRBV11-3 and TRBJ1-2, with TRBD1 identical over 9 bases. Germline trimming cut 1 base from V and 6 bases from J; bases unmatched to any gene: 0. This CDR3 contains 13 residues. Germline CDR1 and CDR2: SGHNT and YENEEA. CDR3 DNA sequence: TGTGCCAGCAGCTTAGGGACAGGGGATGGCTACACCTTC. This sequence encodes CASSLGTGDGYTF.

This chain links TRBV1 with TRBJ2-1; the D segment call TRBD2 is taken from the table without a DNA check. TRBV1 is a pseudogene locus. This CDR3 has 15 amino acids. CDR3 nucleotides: TGCACCAGCAACCTACCCCGGGACTACTATAATGAGCAGTTCTTC. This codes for CTSNLPRDYYNEQFF.

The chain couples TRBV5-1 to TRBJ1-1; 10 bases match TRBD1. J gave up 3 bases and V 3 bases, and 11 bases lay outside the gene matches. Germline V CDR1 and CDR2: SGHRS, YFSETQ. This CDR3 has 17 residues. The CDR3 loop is CASSSGQGIGLDTEAFF. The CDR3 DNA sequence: TGCGCCAGCAGCTCGGGACAGGGGATAGGCTTAGACACTGAAGCTTTCTTT.

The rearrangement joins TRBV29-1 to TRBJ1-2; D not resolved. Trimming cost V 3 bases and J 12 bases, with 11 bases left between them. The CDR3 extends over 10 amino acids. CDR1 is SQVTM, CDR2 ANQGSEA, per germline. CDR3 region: CSVDAPANTF. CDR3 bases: TGCAGCGTTGATGCCCCAGCGAACACCTTC.

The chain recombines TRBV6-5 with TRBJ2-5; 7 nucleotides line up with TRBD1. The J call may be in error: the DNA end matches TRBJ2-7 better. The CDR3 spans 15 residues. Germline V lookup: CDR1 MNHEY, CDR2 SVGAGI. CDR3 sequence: CASRDHMGQYNEQYF. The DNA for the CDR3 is TGTGCCAGCAGGGACCATATGGGACAGTACAACGAGCAGTACTTC.

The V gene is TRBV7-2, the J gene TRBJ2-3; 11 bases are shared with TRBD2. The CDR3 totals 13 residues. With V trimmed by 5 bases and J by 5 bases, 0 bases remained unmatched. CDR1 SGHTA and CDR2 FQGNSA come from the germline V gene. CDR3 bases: TGTGCCAGCAGCGGACTAGCGGGAGATACGCAGTATTTT. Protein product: CASSGLAGDTQYF.

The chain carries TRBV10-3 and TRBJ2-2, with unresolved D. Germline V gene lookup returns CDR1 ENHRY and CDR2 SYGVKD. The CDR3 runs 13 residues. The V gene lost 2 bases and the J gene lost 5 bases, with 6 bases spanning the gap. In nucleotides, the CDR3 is TGTGCCATCAGTGAGGTCCAGACCGGGGAGCTGTTTTTT. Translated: CAISEVQTGELFF.

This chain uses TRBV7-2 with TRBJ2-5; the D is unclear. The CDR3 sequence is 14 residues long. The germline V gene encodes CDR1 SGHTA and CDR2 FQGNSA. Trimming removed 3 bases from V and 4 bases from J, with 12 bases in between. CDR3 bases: TGTGCCAGCAGCTTGGGCATGGCAGGAGAGACCCAGTACTTC. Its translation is CASSLGMAGETQYF.

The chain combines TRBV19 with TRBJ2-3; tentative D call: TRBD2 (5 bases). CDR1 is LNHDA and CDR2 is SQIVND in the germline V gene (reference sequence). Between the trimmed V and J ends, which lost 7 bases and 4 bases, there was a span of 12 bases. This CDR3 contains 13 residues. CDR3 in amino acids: CASTGWESDTQYF. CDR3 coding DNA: TGTGCCAGTACCGGGTGGGAGTCAGATACGCAGTATTTT.